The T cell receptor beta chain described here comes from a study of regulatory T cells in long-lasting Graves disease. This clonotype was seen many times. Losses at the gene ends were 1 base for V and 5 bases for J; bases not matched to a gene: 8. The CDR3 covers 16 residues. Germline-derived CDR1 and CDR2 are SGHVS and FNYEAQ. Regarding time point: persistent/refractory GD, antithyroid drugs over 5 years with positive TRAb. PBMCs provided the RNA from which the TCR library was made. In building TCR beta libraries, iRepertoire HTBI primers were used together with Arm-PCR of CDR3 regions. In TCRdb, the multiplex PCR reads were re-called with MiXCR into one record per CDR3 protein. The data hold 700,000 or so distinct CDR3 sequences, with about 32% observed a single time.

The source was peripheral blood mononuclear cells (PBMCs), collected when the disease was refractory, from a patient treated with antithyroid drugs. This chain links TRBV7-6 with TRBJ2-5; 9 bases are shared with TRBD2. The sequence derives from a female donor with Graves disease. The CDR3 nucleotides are TGTGCCAGCAGCTTAGTTGTCCAGGGACTAGCTGAGACCCAGTACTTC. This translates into CASSLVVQGLAETQYF.